A selection of T cell receptor beta chains follows, all from one sample in a study of CD8 T cells in ankylosing spondylitis. TCRdb re-derived calls from the 5' RACE reads in MiXCR, one entry per CDR3 protein. The sample has 750,000 to 850,000 distinct CDR3 sequences; roughly 10% are singletons. Sequenced: blood, either unsorted or a sorted T cell fraction (not recorded which). The receptors here all came from a male donor with ankylosing spondylitis. Each CDR3 is given with its conserved first and last residue. Fields, in order: V gene, J gene, clone size, D gene, CDR3 protein, CDR3 DNA. D genes are given only for firm matches. Clone size is stated in some rows and not others, as once, few, many or a class when expanded.

V gene: TRBV4-3
J gene: TRBJ1-4
clone size: NA
D gene: NA
CDR3 protein: CASSQGPIATNEKLFF
CDR3 DNA: TGCGCCAGCAGCCAAGGGCCCATTGCAACTAATGAAAAACTGTTTTTT

V gene: TRBV2
J gene: TRBJ2-1
clone size: few
D gene: NA
CDR3 protein: CASSDISGTITEQFF
CDR3 DNA: TGTGCCAGCAGTGATATATCCGGGACGATAACTGAGCAGTTCTTC

V gene: TRBV10-2
J gene: TRBJ1-6
clone size: NA
D gene: NA
CDR3 protein: CASSEGPGEDSPLHF
CDR3 DNA: TGCGCCAGCAGTGAGGGGCCGGGGGAAGATTCACCCCTCCACTTT

V gene: TRBV4-3
J gene: TRBJ1-1
clone size: NA
D gene: NA
CDR3 protein: CASSVPEEGHINTEAFF
CDR3 DNA: TGCGCCAGCAGTGTCCCGGAGGAGGGCCACATTAACACTGAAGCTTTCTTT

V gene: TRBV7-2
J gene: TRBJ2-1
clone size: many
D gene: NA
CDR3 protein: CASSLSAENEQFF
CDR3 DNA: TGTGCCAGCAGCTTGTCAGCTGAGAATGAGCAGTTCTTC

V gene: TRBV5-1
J gene: TRBJ2-5
clone size: NA
D gene: NA
CDR3 protein: CASSRQGLRRETQYF
CDR3 DNA: TGCGCCAGCAGTCGTCAGGGCCTCCGCCGAGAGACCCAGTACTTC

V gene: TRBV5-1
J gene: TRBJ1-5
clone size: few
D gene: NA
CDR3 protein: CASSLGVATDNQPQHF
CDR3 DNA: TGCGCCAGCAGCTTGGGGGTAGCGACGGACAATCAGCCCCAGCATTTT

V gene: TRBV4-3
J gene: TRBJ2-7
clone size: NA
D gene: NA
CDR3 protein: CASSQVARIDYEQYF
CDR3 DNA: TGCGCCAGCAGCCAAGTGGCCAGGATTGACTACGAGCAGTACTTC

V gene: TRBV6-2/TRBV6-3
J gene: TRBJ2-1
clone size: NA
D gene: NA
CDR3 protein: CASRTGQLKFF
CDR3 DNA: TGTGCCAGCAGAACCGGACAGTTGAAGTTCTTC

V gene: TRBV3-1
J gene: TRBJ1-1
clone size: NA
D gene: NA
CDR3 protein: CASRLTRMGQAFF
CDR3 DNA: TGTGCCAGCAGACTAACCAGAATGGGGCAGGCTTTCTTT

V gene: TRBV7-8
J gene: TRBJ2-1
clone size: NA
D gene: TRBD2
CDR3 protein: CASSLVGRSGSNSYNEQFF
CDR3 DNA: TGTGCCAGCAGCTTAGTAGGGCGAAGCGGGAGTAACTCCTACAATGAGCAGTTCTTC

V gene: TRBV5-1
J gene: TRBJ2-5
clone size: few
D gene: NA
CDR3 protein: CASKDNQETQYF
CDR3 DNA: TGCGCCAGCAAGGACAACCAAGAGACCCAGTACTTC

V gene: TRBV4-3
J gene: TRBJ1-1
clone size: many
D gene: NA
CDR3 protein: CASSHLTRTVAHTEAFF
CDR3 DNA: TGCGCCAGCAGCCATCTCACTCGGACAGTAGCGCACACTGAAGCTTTCTTT

V gene: TRBV7-2
J gene: TRBJ2-7
clone size: once
D gene: NA
CDR3 protein: CASSLGPGTPYEQYF
CDR3 DNA: TGTGCCAGCAGCTTAGGTCCAGGGACGCCCTACGAGCAGTACTTC

V gene: TRBV7-2
J gene: TRBJ2-3
clone size: few
D gene: TRBD2
CDR3 protein: CASSFWRGTTDTQYF
CDR3 DNA: TGTGCCAGCAGCTTCTGGCGGGGGACCACAGATACGCAGTATTTT

V gene: TRBV6-1
J gene: TRBJ2-5
clone size: NA
D gene: NA
CDR3 protein: CASRPQGEALRTQYF
CDR3 DNA: TGTGCCAGCAGGCCACAGGGTGAAGCACTACGGACCCAGTACTTC

V gene: TRBV20-1
J gene: TRBJ1-2
clone size: NA
D gene: NA
CDR3 protein: CSARSPGGYTF
CDR3 DNA: TGCAGTGCTAGGAGCCCGGGTGGCTACACCTTC

V gene: TRBV12-3/TRBV12-4
J gene: TRBJ1-2
clone size: many
D gene: NA
CDR3 protein: CASSLRHLGNGYTF
CDR3 DNA: TGTGCCAGCAGTTTACGCCACTTGGGTAATGGCTACACCTTC

V gene: TRBV29-1
J gene: TRBJ1-1
clone size: many
D gene: TRBD1
CDR3 protein: CSVEEATGRYRTEAFF
CDR3 DNA: TGCAGCGTTGAAGAGGCGACAGGGAGGTATAGGACTGAAGCTTTCTTT

V gene: TRBV6-6
J gene: TRBJ1-2
clone size: many
D gene: TRBD1
CDR3 protein: CASSPDRVGGYTF
CDR3 DNA: TGTGCCAGCAGTCCCGACAGGGTAGGTGGCTACACCTTC

V gene: TRBV10-3
J gene: TRBJ2-5
clone size: NA
D gene: TRBD2
CDR3 protein: CAISVGLAGGAYETQYF
CDR3 DNA: TGTGCCATCAGTGTAGGACTAGCGGGGGGCGCATACGAGACCCAGTACTTC

V gene: TRBV4-2
J gene: TRBJ1-1
clone size: many
D gene: NA
CDR3 protein: CASSLPRQGNTEAFF
CDR3 DNA: TGTGCCAGCAGCCTCCCTCGGCAGGGGAACACTGAAGCTTTCTTT

V gene: TRBV5-4
J gene: TRBJ2-5
clone size: few
D gene: NA
CDR3 protein: CASSQEVTRRETQYF
CDR3 DNA: TGTGCCAGCAGCCAAGAAGTAACTAGGCGAGAGACCCAGTACTTC

V gene: TRBV4-1
J gene: TRBJ1-2
clone size: few
D gene: TRBD1
CDR3 protein: CASSPSMGQYYGYTF
CDR3 DNA: TGCGCCAGCAGCCCGTCCATGGGACAGTACTATGGCTACACCTTC

V gene: TRBV5-1
J gene: TRBJ2-1
clone size: few
D gene: TRBD1
CDR3 protein: CASSYLTGQAYNEQFF
CDR3 DNA: TGCGCCAGCAGCTACTTGACGGGACAGGCTTACAATGAGCAGTTCTTC

V gene: TRBV7-2
J gene: TRBJ2-7
clone size: NA
D gene: NA
CDR3 protein: CASSLILGEQYF
CDR3 DNA: TGTGCCAGCAGCTTAATACTTGGCGAGCAGTACTTC